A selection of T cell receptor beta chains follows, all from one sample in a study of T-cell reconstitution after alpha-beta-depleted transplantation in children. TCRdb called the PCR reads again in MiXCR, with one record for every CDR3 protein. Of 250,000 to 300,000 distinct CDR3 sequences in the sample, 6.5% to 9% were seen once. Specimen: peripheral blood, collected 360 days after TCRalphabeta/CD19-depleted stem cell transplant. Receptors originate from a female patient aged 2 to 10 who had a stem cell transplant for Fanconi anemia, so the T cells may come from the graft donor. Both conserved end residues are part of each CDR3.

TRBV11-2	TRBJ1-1	CASSHKSISNTEAFF
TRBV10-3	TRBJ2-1	CASSGAYNEQFF
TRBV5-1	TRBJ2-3	CASSMQGHDTQYF
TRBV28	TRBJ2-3	CASSSIGMAQYF
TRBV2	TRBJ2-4	CASMIAAAVNIQYF
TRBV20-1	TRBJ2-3	CSAPKLAGASSPSTDTQYF
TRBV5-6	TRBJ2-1	CASSIGTSGGSAYNEQFF
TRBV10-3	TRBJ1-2	CAISRSGSNYGYTF
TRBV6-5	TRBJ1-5	CASSYEDRGWQPQHF
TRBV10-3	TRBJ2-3	CAILSGVSTDTQYF
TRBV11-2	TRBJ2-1	CASRGLAEYNEQFF
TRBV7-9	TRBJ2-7	CASSLKQGYEQYF
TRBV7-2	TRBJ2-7	CASSLGLAGGQRYEQYF
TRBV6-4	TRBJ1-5	CASRDGPNNQPQHF
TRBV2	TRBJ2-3	CASTPGLTDTQYF
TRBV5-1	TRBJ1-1	CASSMTGGGMNTEAFF
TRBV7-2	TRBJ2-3	CASTPAFEWDTQYF
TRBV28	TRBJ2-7	CASYPGFDSYEQYF
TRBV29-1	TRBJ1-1	CSVAPYEGGTEAFF
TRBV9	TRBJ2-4	CASEGRGPSGNIQYF
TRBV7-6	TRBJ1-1	CASSPYSTGNTEAFF
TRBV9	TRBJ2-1	CASSDVAGQAYNEQFF
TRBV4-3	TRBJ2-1	CASSLMGQAGYDEQFF
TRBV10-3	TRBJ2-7	CAIGTSGGNEQYF
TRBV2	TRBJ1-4	CASSEAAEGKLFF
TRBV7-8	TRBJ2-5	CASSLALISGIKETQYF
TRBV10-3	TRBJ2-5	CATRKELFKETQYF
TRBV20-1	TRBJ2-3	CSAFRENTDTQYF
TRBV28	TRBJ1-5	CASSQLRGLSNQPQHF
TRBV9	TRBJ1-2	CASSVAIAGFGYGYTF
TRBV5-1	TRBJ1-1	CASSGGWVTEAFF
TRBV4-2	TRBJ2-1	CASSQDRRGNEQFF
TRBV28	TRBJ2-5	CASSHSDREETQYF
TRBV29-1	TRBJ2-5	CSVPAPETQYF
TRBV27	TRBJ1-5	CASRSKMSLSNQPQHF
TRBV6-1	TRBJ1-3	CASSTHRGYSGNTIYF
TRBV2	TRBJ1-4	CASSEAPGSYEKLFF
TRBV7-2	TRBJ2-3	CASSLVSGGPDTQYF
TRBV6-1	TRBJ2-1	CASSERRGLAGDSWFSNEQFF
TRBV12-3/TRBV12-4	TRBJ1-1	CASSRQGSLSKAFF
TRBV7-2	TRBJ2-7	CASSNSRQVPYEQYF
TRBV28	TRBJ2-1	CASRQGTSGFYNEQFF
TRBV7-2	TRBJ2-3	CASSFNPLSTDTQYF
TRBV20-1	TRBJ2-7	CSAPDRGEQYF
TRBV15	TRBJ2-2	CATSSRQGTGELFF
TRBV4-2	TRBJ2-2	CASSQVDSLGNTGELFF
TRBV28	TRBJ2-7	CASSSQHPTGNPYEQYF
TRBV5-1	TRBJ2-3	CASSFMSDTQYF
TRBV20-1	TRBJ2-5	CSARGERGYQETQYF
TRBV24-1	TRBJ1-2	CATSDNGRNYGYTF
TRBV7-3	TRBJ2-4	CASSLGTSENIQYF
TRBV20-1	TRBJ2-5	CSAQIPWGGVAIQETQYF
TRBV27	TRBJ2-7	CASSLSEQYF
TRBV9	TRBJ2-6	CASSGQGTGPSGANVLTF
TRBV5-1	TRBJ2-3	CASSLGDRGRGSDTQYF
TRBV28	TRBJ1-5	CASSQQGRNQPQHF
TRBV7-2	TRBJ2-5	CASSSSREETQYF